A single TCR beta chain is shown here with its context. Other DNA sequences in this specimen translate into the identical CDR3. This record belongs to a study of blood T cell repertoires in COVID-19. Study summary: Some COVID-19 samples were acute and others convalescent; all came from the United States, Italy and Spain. Sources were T cells, B-cell-depleted T cells, or PBMCs; the material itself was cDNA or gDNA.

Per the original methods: The assay estimated nucleated cells by amplifying reference gene primers. Profiled with immunoSEQ multiplex PCR; TCRdb holds only in-frame clones, not every one. Clone size and V and J calls were adopted from that table, with D and trimming inferred from the DNA. Here the sample spans under 350,000 clones, approximately 90% being singletons. Grouping used clinical history reported by participants in a survey and questionnaire. The sequencing input was PBMCs or T cells enriched from blood (not recorded which). The TCR comes from a man between 25 and 39 years old who had recovered from COVID-19.

Written as DNA, the CDR3 is TGTGCCAGCAGTCCCCACACAGATACGCAGTATTTT. Translated: CASSPHTDTQYF. V gene TRBV27 combines with J gene TRBJ2-3; D gene unclear. This CDR3 comprises 12 residues. Trimming stripped 5 bases from V and 2 bases from J, with 5 bases between. CDR1 MNHEY and CDR2 SMNVEV come from the germline V gene (reference sequence).